This T cell receptor beta chain was captured by sequencing in a study of beta chain features in type 1 diabetes. The wider study: Investigators examined under 140 million sorted cells across all samples. Study-level points and caveats: VDJ junctions in type 1 diabetes patients carried more deletions and fewer insertions. Researchers could not determine here whether HLA type influences TCRB rearrangement.

The germline gives CDR1 SGHDT, CDR2 YYEEEE. The V and J ends lost 6 bases and 6 bases respectively, with 21 bases between them. This CDR3 has 16 amino acids. This clone was observed a few times. The antigen remains undetermined. cDNA synthesis used the whole RNA isolate, giving expressed TCRB sequences. Repertoires were generated with immunoSEQ multiplex PCR, while TCRdb's copy carries only in-frame clones and drops some. The table has 120,000 to 150,000 clones, roughly 10% seen once; the top ten hold 1.3%. Every donor had blood drawn once into heparin, approximately 120 mL on average. What was sequenced was naive CD4+ T cells from blood. The chain uses TRBV5-6 and TRBJ2-2, with D tentatively TRBD1 (8 bases). This receptor was taken from a man aged 18 to 35 in good health. CDR3 coding DNA: TGTGCCAGCAATCCGGGGGGTCTCAGGGGGCCCGGGGAGCTGTTTTTT. Its protein is CASNPGGLRGPGELFF. The full variable domain, completed using reference TRBV5-6 and TRBJ2-2, is DAGVTQSPTHLIKTRGQQVTLRCSPKSGHDTVSWYQQALGQGPQFIFQYYEEEERQRGNFPDRFSGHQFPNYSSELNVNALLLGDSALYLCASNPGGLRGPGELFFGEGSRLTVL.